The next 9 T cell receptor beta chains were all read from a single sample in a study of CD8+ T cells in alopecia areata. Documented treatment: oral pan-JAK inhibitor, 5-10 mg twice daily. Sequencing used cDNA as its template, made by extracting RNA and reverse transcribing it. Measured with immunoSEQ multiplex PCR; TCRdb has only the in-frame clones, and not every one. The sample consists of around 200,000 clones, more than 55% of them appearing once. Sequenced material: CD4+ T cells sorted from blood, taken at week 4, from a patient treated with tofacitinib. The receptors here all came from a human donor with alopecia areata.

The chain links TRBV19 to TRBJ2-1, with TRBD2 identical over 12 bases. In germline, CDR1 is LNHDA, CDR2 SQIVND (reference sequence). The CDR3 has 16 amino acids. The V gene end was trimmed by 5 bases and the J gene end by 7 bases; junction bases not matched to a gene: 9. The CDR3 spells CASSALAGGHQNEQFF. CDR3 DNA: TGTGCCAGTAGTGCCCTAGCGGGAGGGCACCAGAATGAGCAGTTCTTC.

This clone was seen a handful of times. The genes are TRBV29-1 and TRBJ1-2; TRBD1 matches 9 bases. The germline V gene encodes CDR1 SQVTM and CDR2 ANQGSEA. The CDR3 runs to 14 residues. J gave up 8 bases and V 3 bases, and 10 bases lay outside the gene matches. CDR3 sequence reads: CSVDWGQGPRGYTF. In nucleotides, the CDR3 is TGCAGCGTTGATTGGGGACAGGGCCCTAGGGGCTACACCTTC.

The chain employs TRBV20-1 and TRBJ2-3, with D uncertain. V was pared by 5 bases and J by 2 bases, with 2 bases between. Germline CDR1 and CDR2: DFQATT and SNEGSKA (reference sequence). The CDR3 consists of 10 residues. The CDR3 nucleotides are TGCAGTGCTCTCACAGATACGCAGTATTTT. Amino acids: CSALTDTQYF.

This chain uses TRBV29-1 with TRBJ2-5; 9 positions agree with TRBD1. CDR1 and CDR2 (germline): SQVTM, ANQGSEA. The ends lost 7 bases at V and 2 bases at J; junction bases unmatched: 8. This CDR3 comprises 14 residues. DNA of the CDR3: TGCAGCGGTCTCCGGGACAGGGTTCAAGAGACCCAGTACTTC. This gives the protein CSGLRDRVQETQYF. The full variable domain, its missing parts supplied by reference TRBV29-1 and TRBJ2-5, is SAVISQKPSRDICQRGTSLTIQCQVDSQVTMMFWYRQQPGQSLTLIATANQGSEATYESGFVIDKFPISRPNLTFSTLTVSNMSPEDSSIYLCSGLRDRVQETQYFGPGTRLLVL.

The chain is built from TRBV5-1 and TRBJ2-4; D might be TRBD1 (6 bases). Germline CDR1 is SGHRS and CDR2 is YFSETQ. V was pared by 3 bases and J by 3 bases, with 10 bases between. There are 14 residues in the CDR3. DNA of the CDR3: TGCGCCAGCAGCTCCATGGACAGCAAAAACATTCAGTACTTC. Its translation is CASSSMDSKNIQYF. The full variable domain, in which reference TRBV5-1 and TRBJ2-4 provide the parts outside the CDR3, is KAGVTQTPRYLIKTRGQQVTLSCSPISGHRSVSWYQQTPGQGLQFLFEYFSETQRNKGNFPGRFSGRQFSNSRSEMNVSTLELGDSALYLCASSSMDSKNIQYFGAGTRLSVL.

This clone turned up a few times. Other DNA sequences in this specimen translate into the identical CDR3. The V call is TRBV20-1, the J call TRBJ2-5; D uncertain. Trimming pared 1 base from V and 4 bases from J, leaving 4 bases between. Germline CDR1 reads DFQATT; CDR2 reads SNEGSKA (reference sequence). The CDR3 is made up of 11 amino acids. CDR3 nucleotides: TGCAGTGCTAGAGCGGGAGAGACCCAGTACTTC. Encoded protein: CSARAGETQYF.

V and J are TRBV2 and TRBJ2-1, with TRBD2 matching 14 bases. The junction had 8 bases not matched to a gene; V was cut back by 7 bases and J by 0 bases. The germline V gene encodes CDR1 SNHLY and CDR2 FYNNEI. The CDR3 extends over 18 amino acids. DNA of the CDR3: TGTGCCAGCAACCCCGGGACTAGCGGGAGAGGCTCCTACAATGAGCAGTTCTTC. Residues: CASNPGTSGRGSYNEQFF.

This clone was observed a handful of times. J is TRBJ2-1 and V is TRBV5-5, with D tentatively TRBD1 or TRBD2 (5 bases each). The V end lost 4 bases, the J end lost 8 bases, and 19 bases lay between the germline ends. Germline assignment: CDR1 SGHKS and CDR2 YYEKEE (reference sequence). This CDR3 contains 15 residues. The CDR3: CASSTWTLGRYEQFF. In DNA form, the CDR3 reads TGTGCCAGCAGCACATGGACTTTGGGGCGGTATGAGCAGTTCTTC. Supplemented by reference TRBV5-5 and TRBJ2-1, the full variable domain reads DAGVTQSPTHLIKTRGQQVTLRCSPISGHKSVSWYQQVLGQGPQFIFQYYEKEERGRGNFPDRFSARQFPNYSSELNVNALLLGDSALYLCASSTWTLGRYEQFFGPGTRLTVL.

This clone has only a few counts. This sequence joins TRBV7-2 and TRBJ2-1, with D possibly TRBD2 on 5 matching bases. The germline CDR1 and CDR2 sequences are SGHTA and FQGNSA. This CDR3 has 14 residues. With 1 base removed from V and 12 bases from J, the gap between germline ends came to 16 bases. CDR3 sequence reads: CASSLDLEGIGQFF. CDR3 bases: TGTGCCAGCAGCTTAGACCTAGAGGGAATTGGGCAGTTCTTC. The whole variable domain, remainder taken from reference TRBV7-2 and TRBJ2-1, is GAGVSQSPSNKVTEKGKDVELRCDPISGHTALYWYRQSLGQGLEFLIYFQGNSAPDKSGLPSDRFSAERTGGSVSTLTIQRTQQEDSAVYLCASSLDLEGIGQFFGPGTRLTVL.